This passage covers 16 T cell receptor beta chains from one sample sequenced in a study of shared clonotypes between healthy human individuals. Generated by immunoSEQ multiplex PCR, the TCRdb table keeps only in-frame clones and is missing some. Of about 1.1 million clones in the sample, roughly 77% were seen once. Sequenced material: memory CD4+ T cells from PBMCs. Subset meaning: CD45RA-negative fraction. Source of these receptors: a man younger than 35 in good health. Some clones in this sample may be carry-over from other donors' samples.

This chain's CDR3 is CASSEALRAGYEQYF. CDR3 in DNA: TGTGCCAGCAGTGAAGCGCTTCGGGCGGGCTACGAGCAGTACTTC. The chain links TRBV2 to TRBJ2-7; weak D call: TRBD2 (5 bases). Germline CDR1 is SNHLY and CDR2 is FYNNEI. CDR3 length equals 15 residues. Trimming left V 0 bases short and J 3 bases short, with 12 bases between.

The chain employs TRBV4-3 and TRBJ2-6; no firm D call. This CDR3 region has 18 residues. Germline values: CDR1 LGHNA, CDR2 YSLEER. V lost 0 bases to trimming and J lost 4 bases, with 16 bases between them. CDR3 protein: CASSQDKRFLGGANVLTF. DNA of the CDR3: TGCGCCAGCAGCCAAGATAAAAGATTTCTAGGCGGGGCCAACGTCCTGACTTTC.

CDR3 residues: CASSLDQGSKKLFF. CDR3 sequence (DNA): TGTGCCAGCAGCTTAGATCAGGGGTCGAAAAAACTGTTTTTT. The chain joins TRBV7-6 to TRBJ1-4, with D tentatively TRBD1 (6 bases). The germline gives CDR1 SGHVS, CDR2 FNYEAQ. The CDR3 has 14 residues. V lost 1 base and J 9 bases, leaving 12 bases between the germline ends.

For the CDR3, the DNA is TGTGCCAGCAGTGCCCGACTAGCGGGAGGCACAGATACGCAGTATTTT. This encodes CASSARLAGGTDTQYF. The rearrangement links TRBV6-1 to TRBJ2-3, with 12 bases matching TRBD2. Germline CDR1 and CDR2: MNHNS and SASEGT. V shed 4 bases, J shed 1 base, and the junction held 3 bases outside the gene matches. The CDR3 spans 16 residues.

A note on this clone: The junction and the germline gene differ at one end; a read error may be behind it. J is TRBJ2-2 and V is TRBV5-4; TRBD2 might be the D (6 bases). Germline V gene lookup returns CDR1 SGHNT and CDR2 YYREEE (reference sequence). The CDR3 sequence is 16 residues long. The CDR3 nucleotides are TGCGCCAGCAGCCAGAAATGGCCTAGCGAGTCGGGGGAGCTGTTTTTT. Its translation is CASSQKWPSESGELFF.

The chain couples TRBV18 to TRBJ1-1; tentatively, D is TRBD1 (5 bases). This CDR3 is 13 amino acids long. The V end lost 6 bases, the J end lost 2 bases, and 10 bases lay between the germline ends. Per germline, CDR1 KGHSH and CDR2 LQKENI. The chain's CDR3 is CASSQGKNTEAFF. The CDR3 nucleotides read TGTGCCAGCTCTCAGGGCAAAAACACTGAAGCTTTCTTT.

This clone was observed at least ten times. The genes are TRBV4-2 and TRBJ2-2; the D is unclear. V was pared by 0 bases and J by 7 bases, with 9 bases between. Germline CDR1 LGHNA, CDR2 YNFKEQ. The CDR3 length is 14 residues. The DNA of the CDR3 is TGTGCCAGCAGCCAAGAGGGCTGGGGCGGGGAGCTGTTTTTT. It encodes CASSQEGWGGELFF.

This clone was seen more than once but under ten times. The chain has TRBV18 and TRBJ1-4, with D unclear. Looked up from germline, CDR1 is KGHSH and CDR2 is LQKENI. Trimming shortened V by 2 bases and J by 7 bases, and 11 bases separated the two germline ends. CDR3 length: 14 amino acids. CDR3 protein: CASSPAGRGEKLFF. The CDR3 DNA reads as TGTGCCAGCTCACCAGCGGGTAGAGGTGAAAAACTGTTTTTT.

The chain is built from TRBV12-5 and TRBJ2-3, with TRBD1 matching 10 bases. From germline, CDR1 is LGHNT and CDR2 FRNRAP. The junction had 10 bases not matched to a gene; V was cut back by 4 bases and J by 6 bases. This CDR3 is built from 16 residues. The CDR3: CASGWTGQGRVDTQYF. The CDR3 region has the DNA TGTGCTAGTGGTTGGACGGGACAGGGGAGGGTCGATACGCAGTATTTT.

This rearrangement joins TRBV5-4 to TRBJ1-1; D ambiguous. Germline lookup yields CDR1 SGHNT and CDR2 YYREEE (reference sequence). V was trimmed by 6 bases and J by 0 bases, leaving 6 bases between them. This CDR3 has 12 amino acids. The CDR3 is CASKSMNTEAFF. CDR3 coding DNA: TGTGCCAGCAAGAGCATGAACACTGAAGCTTTCTTT. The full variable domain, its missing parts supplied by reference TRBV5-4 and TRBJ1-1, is ETGVTQSPTHLIKTRGQQVTLRCSSQSGHNTVSWYQQALGQGPQFIFQYYREEENGRGNFPPRFSGLQFPNYSSELNVNALELDDSALYLCASKSMNTEAFFGQGTRLTVV.

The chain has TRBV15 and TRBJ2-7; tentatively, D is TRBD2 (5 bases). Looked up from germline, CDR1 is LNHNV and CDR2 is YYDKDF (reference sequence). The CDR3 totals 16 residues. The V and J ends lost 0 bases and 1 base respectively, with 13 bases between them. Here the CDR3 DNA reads TGTGCCACCAGCAGAGATAGTGGGAGTAGGTCCTACGAGCAGTACTTC. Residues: CATSRDSGSRSYEQYF.

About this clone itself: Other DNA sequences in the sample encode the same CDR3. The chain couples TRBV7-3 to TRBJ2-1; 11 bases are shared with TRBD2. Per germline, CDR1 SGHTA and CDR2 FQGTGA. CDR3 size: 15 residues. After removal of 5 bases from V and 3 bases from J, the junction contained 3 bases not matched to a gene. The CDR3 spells CASSPGTSGYNEQFF. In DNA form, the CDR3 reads TGTGCCAGCAGCCCTGGGACTAGCGGCTACAATGAGCAGTTCTTC.

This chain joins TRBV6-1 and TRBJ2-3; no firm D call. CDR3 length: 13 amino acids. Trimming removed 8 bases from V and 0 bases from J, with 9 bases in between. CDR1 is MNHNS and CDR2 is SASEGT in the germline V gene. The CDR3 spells CASGWKSTDTQYF. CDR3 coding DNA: TGTGCCAGCGGCTGGAAAAGCACAGATACGCAGTATTTT.

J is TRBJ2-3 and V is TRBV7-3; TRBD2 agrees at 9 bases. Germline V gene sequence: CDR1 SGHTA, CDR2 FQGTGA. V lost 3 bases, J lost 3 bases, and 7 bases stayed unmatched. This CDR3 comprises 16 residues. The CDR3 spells CASSFLAGGRTDTQYF. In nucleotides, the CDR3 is TGTGCCAGCAGCTTTCTTGCGGGAGGGAGGACAGATACGCAGTATTTT.

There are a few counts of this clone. In nucleotides, the CDR3 is TGTGCCAGCAGCGTAACAGGATCTAGCACAGATACGCAGTATTTT. This encodes CASSVTGSSTDTQYF. The chain links TRBV6-5 to TRBJ2-3; D may be TRBD1 (5 bases). The germline V gene has CDR1 MNHEY and CDR2 SVGAGI. This CDR3 has 15 amino acids. Trimming removed 6 bases from V and 0 bases from J, with 13 bases in between.

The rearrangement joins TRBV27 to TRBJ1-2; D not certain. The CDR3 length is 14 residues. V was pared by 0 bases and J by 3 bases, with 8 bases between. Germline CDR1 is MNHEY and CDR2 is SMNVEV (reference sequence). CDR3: CASSLSAKHYGYTF. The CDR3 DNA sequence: TGTGCCAGCAGTTTATCTGCCAAACACTATGGCTACACCTTC.